Following are 19 T cell receptor beta chains from one sample sequenced in a study of shared clonotypes between healthy human individuals. Profiling relied on immunoSEQ multiplex PCR, and the TCRdb table lists in-frame clones only, not all of them. The sample carries nearly 600,000 clones, around 95% recorded once. Naive CD8 cells comprised CD45RO-negative, CCR7-positively selected cells, excluding terminally differentiated effector memory CD45RA+ cells. Sequences were obtained from naive CD8+ T cells sorted from blood. The receptors were gathered from a woman in her twenties or thirties in good health.

J is TRBJ1-5 and V is TRBV11-2; no definite D call. The V end was cut by 0 bases, the J end by 0 bases, with 6 bases between. CDR3 length: 15 amino acids. CDR1 is SGHAT, CDR2 FQNNGV, per germline. CDR3: CASSLDPDSNQPQHF. CDR3 coding DNA: TGTGCCAGCAGCTTAGATCCGGATAGCAATCAGCCCCAGCATTTT.

Note on this clone: Distinct nucleotide sequences in the sample also encode this CDR3. The chain uses TRBV7-9 and TRBJ1-1; D is undetermined. The germline V gene encodes CDR1 SEHNR and CDR2 FQNEAQ (reference sequence). Trimming shortened V by 6 bases and J by 2 bases, and 4 bases separated the two germline ends. This CDR3 is 11 amino acids long. CDR3 sequence reads: CASRDNTEAFF. CDR3 in DNA: TGTGCCAGCAGGGATAACACTGAAGCTTTCTTT.

J is TRBJ2-7 and V is TRBV5-6, with TRBD1 matching over 8 bases. Germline values: CDR1 SGHDT, CDR2 YYEEEE. The CDR3 totals 14 residues. V lost 0 bases to trimming and J lost 4 bases; unmatched junction nucleotides: 3. CDR3 sequence reads: CASSLANRGYEQYF. CDR3 DNA: TGTGCCAGCAGCTTGGCTAACAGGGGGTACGAGCAGTACTTC.

The chain has TRBV7-2 and TRBJ2-3, with 12 bases lining up with TRBD2. Germline V gene sequence: CDR1 SGHTA, CDR2 FQGNSA. The CDR3 length is 18 residues. J was trimmed by 0 bases and V by 6 bases; bases with no gene match: 10. The CDR3 DNA reads as TGTGCCAGCAGTTCGACTAGCGGGAGATTTGGTAGCACAGATACGCAGTATTTT. Translating it yields CASSSTSGRFGSTDTQYF.

Regarding this clone: Other DNA sequences in this specimen translate into the identical CDR3. The chain employs TRBV19 and TRBJ2-3, with 12 bases lining up with TRBD2. CDR1 LNHDA and CDR2 SQIVND come from the germline V gene (reference sequence). The CDR3 extends over 14 amino acids. Trimming removed 5 bases from V and 3 bases from J; junction bases left unmatched: 0. The CDR3 DNA follows: TGTGCCAGTAGTCTAGCGGGAGGGACAGATACGCAGTATTTT. This codes for CASSLAGGTDTQYF.

J is TRBJ2-7 and V is TRBV5-4; D gene ambiguous. The V end lost 1 base, the J end lost 3 bases, and 14 bases lay between the germline ends. The CDR3 is 15 residues long. Germline V gene sequence: CDR1 SGHNT, CDR2 YYREEE (reference sequence). In DNA form, the CDR3 reads TGTGCCAGCAGCTTGAACGCCCGGTGGGGCTACGAGCAGTACTTC. It specifies CASSLNARWGYEQYF.

The DNA of the CDR3 is TGCGCCAGCAGCCAAGATATGGAGATCTACGAGCAGTACTTC. Its protein is CASSQDMEIYEQYF. V gene TRBV4-1 combines with J gene TRBJ2-7; no reliable D call. Germline values: CDR1 MGHRA, CDR2 YSYEKL. This CDR3 has 14 amino acids. V lost 0 bases, J lost 3 bases, and 9 bases lay in between.

The V gene is TRBV28, the J gene TRBJ2-7, with 8 bases fitting TRBD2. The length of the CDR3 is 18 residues. CDR1 MDHEN and CDR2 SYDVKM come from the germline V gene. V lost 4 bases to trimming and J lost 5 bases; unmatched junction nucleotides: 19. The CDR3: CASSSPNNHGRAPHEQYF. DNA of the CDR3: TGTGCCAGCAGTTCTCCCAATAACCACGGGAGGGCCCCCCACGAGCAGTACTTC.

This clone has a single count. The chain recombines TRBV4-1 with TRBJ2-2; TRBD1 aligns across 8 bases. Looked up from germline, CDR1 is MGHRA and CDR2 is YSYEKL. This CDR3 region has 15 residues. With 3 bases clipped from V and 6 bases from J, the junction kept 6 bases outside the gene matches. The CDR3 reads CASSHRTGSAGELFF. Written as DNA, the CDR3 is TGCGCCAGCAGCCACCGGACAGGGAGCGCCGGGGAGCTGTTTTTT.

The chain carries TRBV13 and TRBJ2-7; D call uncertain. V lost 5 bases and J lost 9, with 14 bases in between. The CDR3 is made up of 12 amino acids. CDR1 is PRHDT and CDR2 is FYEKMQ in the germline V gene (reference sequence). The CDR3 DNA sequence: TGTGCCAGCAGCCCTGGACCGGCCGGGCAGTACTTC. It encodes CASSPGPAGQYF.

The chain has TRBV4-1 and TRBJ2-2; possible D gene TRBD1, 6 bases. Germline CDR1 MGHRA, CDR2 YSYEKL. Trimming removed 2 bases at V and 4 bases at J, with 14 bases between. The CDR3 covers 16 residues. The CDR3 nucleotides are TGCGCCAGCAGCCAACAGGGGATCGCGGGCACCGGGGAGCTGTTTTTT. Translated: CASSQQGIAGTGELFF.

J is TRBJ1-5 and V is TRBV11-3; D is perhaps TRBD1 (6 bases). V lost 5 bases to trimming and J lost 3 bases, with 17 bases between them. The germline V gene encodes CDR1 SGHNT and CDR2 YENEEA. The CDR3 sequence is 16 residues long. The CDR3 here is CASSPKTGRDNQPQHF. The CDR3, as DNA: TGTGCCAGCAGCCCCAAGACAGGCAGGGACAATCAGCCCCAGCATTTT. The full variable domain, its missing parts supplied by reference TRBV11-3 and TRBJ1-5, is EAGVVQSPRYKIIEKKQPVAFWCNPISGHNTLYWYLQNLGQGPELLIRYENEEAVDDSQLPKDRFSAERLKGVDSTLKIQPAELGDSAVYLCASSPKTGRDNQPQHFGDGTRLSIL.

This clone has only one observation. This rearrangement joins TRBV5-4 to TRBJ1-1; D gene ambiguous. This CDR3 is built from 14 residues. CDR1 and CDR2 from the germline V gene are SGHNT and YYREEE (reference sequence). V was cut by 0 bases and J by 8 bases, with 14 bases left in between. The CDR3 region is CASSLAERMAEAFF. In DNA, the CDR3 is TGTGCCAGCAGCTTGGCCGAGAGGATGGCGGAAGCTTTCTTT.

The chain recombines TRBV13 with TRBJ1-1; no clear D. CDR1 and CDR2 (germline): PRHDT, FYEKMQ (reference sequence). V was pared by 5 bases and J by 4 bases, with 11 bases between. The CDR3 totals 13 residues. The CDR3 is CASSPESGTEAFF. CDR3 DNA: TGTGCCAGCAGCCCAGAGTCGGGCACTGAAGCTTTCTTT.

The J gene is TRBJ1-5, the V gene TRBV5-4; D might be TRBD1 (5 bases). Germline CDR1 SGHNT, CDR2 YYREEE (reference sequence). V lost 9 bases and J 6 bases, leaving 13 bases between the germline ends. The CDR3 sequence is 12 residues long. For the CDR3, the DNA is TGTGCCATGACAGCCGCCGGTCAGCCCCAGCATTTT. It encodes CAMTAAGQPQHF.

The chain uses TRBV7-9 and TRBJ2-7, with a tentative D call TRBD1 (5 bases). The V gene lost 5 bases and the J gene lost 1 base, with 15 bases spanning the gap. Germline CDR1 is SEHNR and CDR2 is FQNEAQ (reference sequence). The CDR3 is 15 residues long. CDR3 in amino acids: CASSPLGRGSYEQYF. The DNA for the CDR3 is TGTGCCAGCAGCCCCCTCGGAAGGGGTTCCTACGAGCAGTACTTC.

V is TRBV9 and J is TRBJ2-3, with 10 bases matching TRBD2. V lost 2 bases, J lost 5 bases, and 5 bases stayed unmatched. The CDR3 length is 15 residues. From germline, CDR1 is SGDLS and CDR2 YYNGEE. The CDR3 nucleotides are TGTGCCAGCAGCGTCGCTAGCGGGAGTGAAGATACGCAGTATTTT. Its translation: CASSVASGSEDTQYF.

This chain joins TRBV19 and TRBJ2-5; 12 nucleotides agree with TRBD2. Germline CDR1 LNHDA, CDR2 SQIVND (reference sequence). CDR3 size: 15 residues. J was trimmed by 5 bases and V by 6 bases; bases with no gene match: 7. The CDR3 loop reads CASSRLAGELETQYF. CDR3 coding DNA: TGTGCCAGTAGCAGACTAGCGGGAGAGCTGGAGACCCAGTACTTC.

V gene TRBV5-6 combines with J gene TRBJ2-5, with 10 bases aligning to TRBD2. The germline V gene encodes CDR1 SGHDT and CDR2 YYEEEE. The trim removed 2 bases at V and 5 bases at J, leaving 9 bases unmatched. CDR3 length equals 16 residues. CDR3 coding DNA: TGTGCCAGCAGCTTTTGGGGGCTAGCGGGGGAGGAGACCCAGTACTTC. It codes for CASSFWGLAGEETQYF.